The 16 T cell receptor beta chains below all came from one sample that was sequenced in a study of a mutant IDH1 vaccine in newly diagnosed glioma. Assay used: immunoSEQ multiplex PCR; TCRdb lists only in-frame clones, some missing. Of 30,000 to 40,000 clones in the sample, 80% to 85% were seen once. The sample's time point: week 11, during vaccination. The vaccine gave 300 ug of a 20-mer mutant IDH1 peptide subcutaneously per dose. For these receptors, no antigen is known. The sequenced sample was PBMCs, obtained from a glioma patient whose treatment included an IDH1 peptide vaccine. The source of these receptors is a man aged 35-49 years with glioma.

The chain employs TRBV6-5 and TRBJ1-2; 7 nucleotides line up with TRBD1. Germline V gives CDR1 MNHEY, CDR2 SVGAGI. This CDR3 has 15 residues. Germline trimming cut 0 bases from V and 2 bases from J; bases unmatched to any gene: 3. The CDR3: CASSYSWDSNYGYTF. CDR3 DNA sequence: TGTGCCAGCAGTTACTCGTGGGACAGCAACTATGGCTACACCTTC.

The V and J genes are TRBV27 and TRBJ1-1, with unresolved D. Germline V gene sequence: CDR1 MNHEY, CDR2 SMNVEV (reference sequence). The CDR3 contains 14 residues. Trimming removed 5 bases at V and 0 bases at J, with 10 bases between. For the CDR3, the DNA is TGTGCCAGCAGTGTTGGTGGTCTGAACACTGAAGCTTTCTTT. Translating gives CASSVGGLNTEAFF.

The chain recombines TRBV9 with TRBJ2-1; D gene ambiguous. This CDR3 has 15 residues. Germline loops: CDR1 SGDLS, CDR2 YYNGEE. The V end lost 2 bases, the J end lost 0 bases, and 9 bases lay between the germline ends. CDR3 nucleotides: TGTGCCAGCAGCGTTTCGCCTAGCTCCTACAATGAGCAGTTCTTC. Translation: CASSVSPSSYNEQFF.

The chain couples TRBV7-2 to TRBJ2-7; 10 bases align to TRBD2. The V and J ends lost 1 base and 6 bases, in that order; junction bases with no gene match: 12. The V gene's germline CDR1 is SGHTA and CDR2 FQGNSA. CDR3 size: 17 residues. The CDR3 region has the DNA TGTGCCAGCAGCTTAGTTGCGGTGGGTAGCGGGAGGTCCGAGCAGTACTTC. This translates into CASSLVAVGSGRSEQYF. Looking up the rest from reference TRBV7-2 and TRBJ2-7 gives the full variable domain: GAGVSQSPSNKVTEKGKDVELRCDPISGHTALYWYRQSLGQGLEFLIYFQGNSAPDKSGLPSDRFSAERTGGSVSTLTIQRTQQEDSAVYLCASSLVAVGSGRSEQYFGPGTRLTVT.

The chain links TRBV7-2 to TRBJ2-2; D is ambiguous. The germline gives CDR1 SGHTA, CDR2 FQGNSA. The CDR3 has 13 amino acids. Trimming left V 4 bases short and J 8 bases short, with 11 bases between. Here the CDR3 DNA reads TGTGCCAGCAGCTCCCACCTGGGTGGGGAGCTGTTTTTT. It yields the protein CASSSHLGGELFF.

V and J are TRBV27 and TRBJ1-1; the D gene is possibly TRBD1 (5 bases). Deletions cut 6 bases from V and 4 bases from J, with 12 bases between. Germline-derived CDR1 and CDR2 are MNHEY and SMNVEV (reference sequence). This CDR3 comprises 13 residues. Written as DNA, the CDR3 is TGTGCCAGCAGCCCAGGGTGGTCCACTGAAGCTTTCTTT. This codes for CASSPGWSTEAFF.

The chain combines TRBV7-6 with TRBJ1-2; D is possibly TRBD1 (5 bases). Germline V gene data show CDR1 as SGHVS and CDR2 as FNYEAQ. The CDR3 has 15 residues. Trimming left V 3 bases short and J 6 bases short, with 17 bases between. The CDR3 spells CASSFVDMSSNGYTF. The CDR3 DNA is TGTGCCAGCAGCTTCGTGGACATGAGTTCAAATGGCTACACCTTC.

The genes are TRBV13 and TRBJ1-2, with no clear D. The CDR3 consists of 14 residues. In germline, CDR1 is PRHDT, CDR2 FYEKMQ (reference sequence). V lost 1 base and J lost 6, with 12 bases in between. CDR3 nucleotides: TGTGCCAGCAGCTTAGTTCGGGGAGGGAATGGCTACACCTTC. This encodes CASSLVRGGNGYTF.

Comment on this clone: The identical CDR3 is also encoded by other nucleotide sequences in the sample. This chain links TRBV2 with TRBJ2-7, with D tentatively TRBD2 (5 bases). Trimming shortened V by 4 bases and J by 4 bases, and 8 bases separated the two germline ends. Germline loops: CDR1 SNHLY, CDR2 FYNNEI. The CDR3 runs to 12 residues. The CDR3 loop reads CASSVSGYEQYF. The DNA of the CDR3 is TGTGCCAGCAGTGTATCGGGGTACGAGCAGTACTTC.

The V and J genes are TRBV5-1 and TRBJ2-5; D gene uncertain. This CDR3 has 14 amino acids. V gave up 0 bases and J gave up 1 base, with 7 bases separating them. CDR1 SGHRS and CDR2 YFSETQ come from the germline V gene. The DNA of the CDR3 is TGCGCCAGCAGCTTGGCAGGACCCCAAGAGACCCAGTACTTC. Protein product: CASSLAGPQETQYF. Using reference TRBV5-1 and TRBJ2-5 for the parts outside the CDR3, the full variable domain is KAGVTQTPRYLIKTRGQQVTLSCSPISGHRSVSWYQQTPGQGLQFLFEYFSETQRNKGNFPGRFSGRQFSNSRSEMNVSTLELGDSALYLCASSLAGPQETQYFGPGTRLLVL.

The V gene is TRBV6-5, the J gene TRBJ2-4; the D gene is possibly TRBD1 (5 bases). The CDR3 totals 15 residues. CDR1 is MNHEY and CDR2 is SVGAGI in the germline V gene. V was cut by 7 bases and J by 2 bases, with 15 bases left in between. The CDR3 sequence: CASKADSGTKNIQYF. Here the CDR3 DNA reads TGTGCCAGCAAAGCCGACAGTGGAACCAAAAACATTCAGTACTTC.

The V gene is TRBV7-8, the J gene TRBJ2-2; D remains unclear. CDR3 size: 14 residues. The germline gives CDR1 SGHVS, CDR2 FQNEAQ. V lost 4 bases and J 7 bases, leaving 13 bases between the germline ends. The CDR3 sequence is CASSWATRVGELFF. As DNA, the CDR3 is TGTGCCAGCAGCTGGGCGACTCGCGTCGGGGAGCTGTTTTTT.

The J gene is TRBJ1-3, the V gene TRBV18, with D tentatively TRBD1 (6 bases). Per germline, CDR1 KGHSH and CDR2 LQKENI. V shed 4 bases and J shed 4 bases, with 11 bases lying between them. There are 14 residues in the CDR3. The CDR3, as DNA: TGTGCCAGCTCACGACAGGAGATGGGAAACACCATATATTTT. It translates to CASSRQEMGNTIYF.

To note about this clone: Relative to the germline gene, one junction end is altered; a read error may explain this. The CDR3 coding sequence is TGTGCTAGCAGCTTGGAACCCGGGACAAGGACCCAGTACTTC. Protein sequence: CASSLEPGTRTQYF. The V gene is TRBV7-7, the J gene TRBJ2-5, with D possibly being TRBD1 (6 bases). This CDR3 has 14 residues. The V gene's germline CDR1 is SSHAT and CDR2 FNYEAQ (reference sequence).

The V gene is TRBV7-2, the J gene TRBJ2-7; D is uncertain. Germline V gene lookup returns CDR1 SGHTA and CDR2 FQGNSA. This CDR3 has 14 residues. V shed 4 bases and J shed 2 bases, with 12 bases lying between them. DNA for the CDR3: TGTGCCAGCAGCTCAAACCGGGCCGCCTACGAGCAGTACTTC. Its translation: CASSSNRAAYEQYF.

V usage is TRBV7-9 and J usage is TRBJ2-2; the D is unclear. CDR1 and CDR2 from the germline V gene are SEHNR and FQNEAQ (reference sequence). The germline V and J ends were trimmed by 1 base and 6 bases, with 6 bases remaining between them. CDR3 length equals 13 residues. The DNA of the CDR3 is TGTGCCAGCAGCTTAGTGCCTTCCGGGGAGCTGTTTTTT. This gives the protein CASSLVPSGELFF.